This TCR beta chain was documented in a study of cytomegalovirus exposure and HLA in healthy donors. Vbeta (60) and Jbeta (13) primers were used in the PCR. Produced via immunoSEQ multiplex PCR; TCRdb's table is partial and in-frame only. The sample contains about 160,000 clones, approximately 72% of which appear only once. Germline values: CDR1 SQVTM, CDR2 ANQGSEA. The CDR3 has 15 amino acids. Between the trimmed V and J ends, which lost 1 base and 5 bases, there was a span of 17 bases. The sequenced material came from PBMCs. The source of this sequence is a female donor in good health and CMV-seronegative. The chain employs TRBV29-1 and TRBJ1-1; D possibly corresponds to TRBD1 (6 bases). CDR3 nucleotides: TGCAGCGTTGAAGCACCTAAACAGGGTTATACTGAAGCTTTCTTT. Its protein is CSVEAPKQGYTEAFF.